A single sample is the source of the 6 T cell receptor beta chains below, sequenced in a study of T cells in localized non-small cell lung cancer. Here immunoSEQ multiplex PCR was the method, and the copy in TCRdb shows in-frame clones only, minus some. The sample yields tens of thousands of clones, approximately 90% seen once. The sequenced sample was peripheral blood, obtained before any cancer treatment. The receptors were gathered from a man between 40 and 69 years old with stage I squamous cell lung carcinoma.

The J gene is TRBJ2-7, the V gene TRBV6-6; 7 positions agree with TRBD1. CDR3 size: 15 residues. Germline CDR1 MNHNY, CDR2 SVGAGI (reference sequence). V shed 0 bases and J 2 bases; nucleotides not matched to a gene: 4. The CDR3, as DNA: TGTGCCAGCAGTTACTCGACAGGGCGGACCTACGAGCAGTACTTC. As protein: CASSYSTGRTYEQYF.

V usage is TRBV7-3 and J usage is TRBJ2-3; D not certain. The germline V gene encodes CDR1 SGHTA and CDR2 FQGTGA. The CDR3 length is 13 residues. Trimming shortened V by 8 bases and J by 0 bases, and 9 bases separated the two germline ends. The CDR3 region is CASGAYSTDTQYF. DNA of the CDR3: TGTGCCAGCGGAGCTTACAGCACAGATACGCAGTATTTT.

The sample holds one count of this clone. This chain joins TRBV30 and TRBJ2-3; D unclear. V was trimmed by 0 bases and J by 6 bases, leaving 7 bases between them. In germline, CDR1 is GTSNPN, CDR2 SVGIG (reference sequence). CDR3 length equals 12 residues. For the CDR3, the DNA is TGTGCCTGGAGTGTGGCCGGGGATACGCAGTATTTT. This codes for CAWSVAGDTQYF.

The V gene is TRBV6-5, the J gene TRBJ2-7; tentative D call: TRBD1 (5 bases). The V gene's germline CDR1 is MNHEY and CDR2 SVGAGI. V lost 0 bases and J lost 3, with 12 bases in between. The CDR3 is 15 amino acids. CDR3 sequence reads: CASSYSAGMVYEQYF. The CDR3 DNA sequence: TGTGCCAGCAGTTACTCGGCAGGGATGGTCTACGAGCAGTACTTC.

V usage is TRBV7-3 and J usage is TRBJ1-1; D ambiguous. The CDR3 runs 14 residues. Germline CDR1 SGHTA, CDR2 FQGTGA. V was shortened by 3 bases and J by 1 base, with 9 bases between the two germline ends. Written as DNA, the CDR3 is TGTGCCAGCAGCTTGGACGTATCGAACACTGAAGCTTTCTTT. This sequence encodes CASSLDVSNTEAFF.

This rearrangement joins TRBV28 to TRBJ2-7; TRBD2 aligns across 11 bases. CDR1 is MDHEN and CDR2 is SYDVKM in the germline V gene. The CDR3 spans 15 residues. Germline trimming cut 5 bases from V and 4 bases from J; bases unmatched to any gene: 7. The CDR3 bases are TGTGCCAGCAGTATCAGGACTAGCGGGCTGTACGAGCAGTACTTC. Its translation: CASSIRTSGLYEQYF.